This T cell receptor (beta chain) was obtained from a study of T cell responses to AZD1222 COVID-19 vaccine. Some clones are missing from TCRdb's copy, which holds only in-frame ones; the method was immunoSEQ multiplex PCR. The repertoire holds about 130,000 clones, with 80% to 90% as singletons. Per germline, CDR1 SGDLS and CDR2 YYNGEE. The CDR3 spans 17 residues. With V trimmed by 0 bases and J by 2 bases, 6 bases remained unmatched. This clone was seen only a few times. The gene calls are TRBV9 and TRBJ2-7, with 12 nucleotides matching TRBD1. The sequencing used peripheral blood, collected on day 0 of AZD1222 vaccination. This sequence was found in an adult in good health. The CDR3 here is CASSVGSGTGGPYEQYF. CDR3 DNA: TGTGCCAGCAGCGTAGGCTCCGGGACAGGGGGCCCCTACGAGCAGTACTTC.